This T cell receptor beta chain was captured by sequencing in a study of T-cell reconstitution after alpha-beta-depleted transplantation in children. There are 15 residues in the CDR3. Germline lookup yields CDR1 SEHNR and CDR2 FQNEAQ (reference sequence). Germline trimming cut 6 bases from V and 1 base from J; bases unmatched to any gene: 7. The library targeted TCRbeta and was prepared with unique molecular identifiers. TCRdb reanalysed the PCR reads using MiXCR and keeps one entry per CDR3 protein. The sample includes fewer than 1 million distinct CDR3 sequences, around 17% seen only once; the top ten take roughly 4.8%. Study-wide results and limits: Hyperexpanded clones declined; after one year, newly produced T cells mostly supplied diversity. In some patients, recipient T cells and intrathymic progenitors surviving conditioning explained high day-60 diversity. Several hundred expanded graft clones reportedly supplied alpha-beta T cells about two months after transplant.

About this clonotype itself: What it recognizes is unknown.

The TCR sequence derives from a male patient younger than 18 who had a stem cell transplant for acute lymphoblastic leukemia, so the T cells may come from the graft donor. J is TRBJ1-1 and V is TRBV7-9; TRBD1 matches at 8 bases. This specimen was PBMCs, mostly from graft donor cells, taken 360 days after TCRalphabeta/CD19-depleted stem cell transplant. The CDR3 coding sequence is TGTGCCAGCAGTCGCCCGGGGACAGGGAACACTGAAGCTTTCTTT. This translates into CASSRPGTGNTEAFF.